This T cell receptor (beta chain) was sequenced in a study of T cell responses to AZD1222 COVID-19 vaccine. Measured with immunoSEQ multiplex PCR; TCRdb has only the in-frame clones, and not every one. The data show tens of thousands of clones, approximately 89% seen once. Per germline, CDR1 LNHDA and CDR2 SQIVND (reference sequence). The CDR3 runs to 15 residues. V gave up 5 bases and J gave up 0 bases; unmatched junction bases: 5. V usage is TRBV19 and J usage is TRBJ1-2; 8 bases match TRBD1. The clonotype comes from an adult who received the AZD1222 COVID-19 vaccine. The starting material was peripheral blood, obtained 28 days after the second AZD1222 dose. Written as DNA, the CDR3 is TGTGCCAGTAGTGTCGGGACAGGACCTAACTATGGCTACACCTTC. Translating gives CASSVGTGPNYGYTF.